Sequencing of this TCR beta chain was carried out in a study of CD4 T cell repertoires in COVID-19. Study-level background: Relabeled CFSE-low cells, IL-2-expanded for about nine days, met spikes from other coronaviruses.

CDR1 is SGHAT and CDR2 is FQNNGV in the germline V gene. J was trimmed by 4 bases and V by 4 bases; bases with no gene match: 4. This CDR3 is built from 14 residues. Mild-to-severe COVID-19 survivors were the donors. The method was immunoSEQ multiplex PCR; TCRdb's version includes in-frame clones alone and lacks a portion of them. The table includes 60,000 to 90,000 clones, roughly four fifths detected once. The chain carries TRBV11-2 and TRBJ1-1; TRBD1 matches at 9 bases. This receptor was identified in a human donor who had COVID-19. Sequences were derived from CD4+ T cells from peripheral blood, sampled after recovery from COVID-19. CDR3 sequence reads: CASSSNRGRTEAFF. The CDR3 DNA reads TGTGCCAGCAGCTCTAACAGGGGGCGCACTGAAGCTTTCTTT.